The source of this T cell receptor beta chain is a study of blood T cell repertoires in COVID-19. Looking at the study overall: Sites in the United States, Italy and Spain provided acute and convalescent COVID-19 samples. In each case, the material was cDNA or gDNA derived from T cells, B-cell-depleted T cells, or PBMCs.

Sequencing used immunoSEQ multiplex PCR; TCRdb keeps in-frame clones, though not all of them. The sample records 300,000 to 350,000 clones, around 88% being singletons. This CDR3 has 17 amino acids. CDR1 is LNHDA and CDR2 is SQIVND in the germline V gene (reference sequence). V shed 7 bases and J shed 2 bases, with 23 bases lying between them. This clone showed up just a few times. The specimen sequenced was peripheral blood. The chain is built from TRBV19 and TRBJ1-1, with a possible D match to TRBD1 (5 bases). The TCR sequence derives from a woman aged 25 to 45 with COVID-19, enrolled during active disease. Written as DNA, the CDR3 is TGTGCCAGTAAGGCGGGAAGGGGTAGAGCGGGCAACACTGAAGCTTTCTTT. It translates to CASKAGRGRAGNTEAFF.